This T cell receptor beta chain was recorded in a study of cytomegalovirus exposure and HLA in healthy donors (dated by TCRdb to the late 2010s). Background for the entire study: An earlier analysis of about 560 of the donors reported about 300 Gb of sequence data and approximately 120 million unique TCR beta sequences obtained from around 180 million T cells. An early release that covered more than 550 HLA-typed donors contained around 300 gigabases of sequencing data and 65 million to 100 million unique TCR sequences. Of the roughly 390 genotyped donors, 70% to 90% were placed in the genetic ancestry cluster associated with self-reported Caucasian donors. The aim of the study was to test whether cataloging public T cell receptors could identify signatures of past pathogen exposure. Using immunosequencing, the study profiled T cell repertoires from fewer than 700 subjects and related those repertoires to cytomegalovirus serostatus. Along with the roughly 670-subject first cohort, a separate validation cohort of more than 90 different subjects was used. To predict cytomegalovirus infection status, the study brought together high-throughput TCR immunosequencing, statistical association of individual TCRs with disease status, and machine learning. To study patterns of TCR occurrence, a later analysis re-analyzed previously published TCR beta repertoires from 666 donors and added high-resolution HLA genotyping. In the later analysis, no new phenotypic data were used to find candidate immune exposures; instead, reliance was placed on TCR beta sequences and their occurrence across donors. To decide whether each TCR beta V gene segment behaved as functional or pseudogenic, an earlier analysis of several hundred of the donors relied on high-throughput TCR beta sequencing. Donor age, sex, ethnicity and CMV serostatus were compiled together with the repertoire data. A later genetic analysis took genome-wide SNP genotypes for about 55% of the 666 donors and used that subset as a discovery cohort. All discovery cohort repertoires had been generated on a single sequencing platform. HLA typing covered class I and class II loci at four-digit resolution. Typing coverage differed by locus: A, B, C, DRB1 and DQB1 were typed in about 629-640 donors, DQA1 in approximately 520, DPA1 in some 610, and DPB1 in around 440. Four to six DR-DQ haplotypes were handled as single units for association and clustering, since linkage in the cohort was strong. Among roughly 400 genotyped donors of the cohort, an average of roughly 240,000 unique TCR beta nucleotide sequences were sequenced per donor, 15% to 20% of them non-productive. General conclusions and limits of the study: Because counts were too low, roughly 17 rarely observed V segments, including chromosome 9 orphons, were left out of the earlier analysis of approximately 580 of the donors. Correlated functional status among segregating V segments might reflect linkage disequilibrium, but an unknown experimental factor could not be ruled out. It was suggested by the authors that the approach could potentially be generalized to other disease states and immunological phenotypes. Compared with equally common non-associated chains, HLA-associated TCR beta chains in a later analysis were more clonally expanded and had lower generation probabilities. In an earlier analysis of approximately 590 of the donors, most TCR beta V segments appeared in productive rearrangements about 87% or about 30% of the time, broadly matching IMGT annotations. Sequencing depth was assumed to be roughly uniform across donors in the presence/absence analyses, though that assumption may not hold. In vitro tests confirmed that a few of the cytomegalovirus-associated TCR beta chains recognize cytomegalovirus antigens. In a later analysis, most CMV-associated TCR beta chains were found to appear HLA-restricted, with HLA associations seemingly driven largely by CMV exposure. Several of the top co-occurrence clusters appeared to be linked to parvovirus B19, influenza, CMV and Epstein-Barr virus, according to a later analysis. The study gave a list of around 170 TCR beta chains associated with cytomegalovirus. Specific HLA alleles were associated with 16,951 TCR beta sequences at a false discovery rate of 0.05 in a later analysis. A further reported finding was that TCR beta sequences accurately predicted the HLA-A and HLA-B alleles for most subjects in the first cohort. Because HLA typing was missing for some donors at each locus, association tests included only the typed subset. The classifier was reported to diagnose cytomegalovirus status with high specificity and sensitivity in both the original and validation cohorts. V-gene and J-gene trimming of TCR beta chains was associated with a missense DCLRE1C variant in a later genetic analysis, and the association was replicated in an independent cohort. A group of highly shared sequence variants was considered likely to be a technical artifact of the sequencing pipeline. According to a later genetic analysis, donors in an Asian-associated ancestry cluster had fewer N-insertions in productive TCRs than the roughly 700-donor mean. The 87-base-pair reads could not distinguish some IMGT-functional V segments, including TRBV6-2 and TRBV6-3, so those segments were excluded. The cohort was sequenced for TCR beta chains only, and without alpha or paired-chain data the features that could be detected were limited. In a later analysis, the rate of TCR association differed among HLA loci, with DRB1 alleles having the most associated TCRs and HLA-C alleles having the fewest. While some public TCRs were present in many individuals, most TCR sequences turned up only very rarely across donors. CMV serostatus was the only immune exposure information available for the cohort. When HLA alleles, especially DR and DQ, strongly co-occurred, attributing TCR associations to individual alleles was difficult.

In regard to this clone: Its antigen remains undetermined. Per-base quality was not reported, and no clone a single base away is much larger than it.

Via the germline V gene, CDR1 is SGDLS and CDR2 YYNGEE. From V the trimming removes 4 bases and from J it removes 0 bases, while the gene matches leave 6 bases of the junction unaccounted for. Reading from cysteine to phenylalanine, the CDR3 counts 17 amino acids. Only CDR3 DNA remains: 51 bases, in frame from the first base. The cohort consisted of 666 healthy bone marrow donors. At the time of sampling, every cohort member was nominally healthy, though immune exposures that went unrecorded were likely present. The donor was CMV seropositive and belonged to the group of 270 or so seropositive cohort members. A peripheral blood sample was collected from each donor, and TCR beta sequencing was performed on peripheral blood mononuclear cells. The Qiagen DNeasy Blood Extraction Kit was used to extract genomic DNA from the blood cell samples. Library generation was performed with the immunoSEQ multiplex PCR assay. For the multiplex PCR, a mixture combining 60 forward primers for TCR Vbeta segments and 13 reverse primers for TCR Jbeta segments was used. A multiplex PCR assay on genomic DNA amplified the CDR3 region of rearranged TCR beta genes. On the Illumina HiSeq System, the amplified TCR beta libraries were sequenced as 87-base-pair reads. As for the authors' bioinformatics: A later analysis tallied 80 million to 95 million unique TCR beta chains across the 600 to 700 repertoires, and 10 million to 11 million of those chains were shared by two or more donors. To remove PCR and sequencing errors, raw reads were error-corrected and collapsed into unique sequences using a nearest-neighbor algorithm that merged closely related sequences. CDR3 sequences were aligned to IMGT reference sequences to assign V, D and J gene segments. For a sequence to be retained, at least a six-nucleotide match to both a V gene segment and a J gene segment was required. A rearrangement was called productive if the CDR3 had no stop codons and remained in frame with V and J, and every other rearrangement was called non-productive. CDR3 was defined according to IMGT convention as the region running from the second conserved V-encoded cysteine to the conserved J-encoded phenylalanine. The earlier analysis of about 560 of the donors excluded any sequence lacking an unambiguous match to a single V gene segment. An earlier analysis of under 750 of the donors called V segments functional above 56.7% productive rearrangements and segregating when the between-donor standard deviation exceeded 5%. To diagnose cytomegalovirus status from the catalog of TCR beta chain sequences, a statistical classification framework was built. V and J gene assignment, in a later analysis, came from comparing TCR nucleotide sequences with IMGT/GENE-DB human TR gene sequences. In a later analysis, CDR3 sequences and most-parsimonious VDJ recombination scenarios were assigned using the TCRdist pipeline. A later analysis defined each TCR beta chain by its CDR3 amino acid sequence plus V-gene family, and excluded reads lacking a unique V-gene family. To address suspected cross-contamination and a sequencing artifact, a later analysis removed several hundred highly shared, low-generation-probability nucleotide sequences. A later analysis calculated a clonal expansion index for each public chain from normalized within-repertoire ranks of inferred template counts. In a later analysis, generation probabilities were computed using a VDJ recombination model fitted to out-of-frame rearrangements, and the results were checked against IGoR. In a later analysis, TCR-TCR, TCR-HLA and TCR-CMV co-occurrence was scored with hypergeometric tests, and a repertoire-size bias correction was applied to TCR pairs. In a later analysis, false discovery rates were estimated by permuting HLA or CMV assignments 20 times. A later analysis grouped co-occurring TCRs with DBSCAN, adding TCRdist sequence similarity when clustering within HLA-allele-positive subsets. Repertoires with fewer than 30,000 or more than 120,000 public chains were left out of co-occurrence clustering, as were four to six repertoires with anomalous nucleotide sharing. Drawn from immuneACCESS, this table holds only the in-frame rearrangements with V and J called that TCRdb kept. Clones are partly lost; checked studies trace under half to an unresolved V gene and leave the rest unexplained. The D gene and trimming were derived from the DNA, and the V and J assignments and clone size from that table. The sample contains tens of thousands of clones, 79% of them found a single time. Roughly 14% of the sample rests with the top ten.

The receptor chain draws on TRBV9 and TRBJ2-1; 11 central nucleotides agree with TRBD2. The TCR comes from a woman aged 40 to 50 in good health and CMV-seropositive. Material for sequencing was PBMCs. The CDR3 corresponds to CASSTGLAGLSYNEQFF. The DNA sequence is given as TGTGCCAGCAGCACTGGACTAGCGGGCCTCTCCTACAATGAGCAGTTCTTC. With the portions outside the CDR3 filled from the reference TRBV9 and TRBJ2-1 genes, the complete variable region becomes DSGVTQTPKHLITATGQRVTLRCSPRSGDLSVYWYQQSLDQGLQFLIQYYNGEERAKGNILERFSAQQFPDLHSELNLSSLELGDSALYFCASSTGLAGLSYNEQFFGPGTRLTVL.